In its sample, the clone carrying this T cell receptor beta chain was seen many times. Its antigen is undetermined. This sample was included in a study of T cells after yellow fever vaccination. Study results and limitations: Researchers noted that a small share of clonotypes showed up in both CD4 and CD8 compartments.

TCRdb fed the 5' RACE reads into MiXCR, producing one record per CDR3 protein. The sample includes about 68,000 distinct CDR3 sequences, more than 6.5% of them seen just once. This CDR3 contains 15 residues. Trimming took 2 bases from V and 5 from J; bases not matched to a gene: 9. Germline V gives CDR1 SGDLS, CDR2 YYNGEE. The source material was CD8+ T cells sorted from PBMCs, sampled more than 35 days after the first yellow fever vaccination. The chain has TRBV9 and TRBJ1-1; the match to TRBD1 covers 7 bases. This TCR was recovered from a man between 18 and 29 years old who received the YFV17D yellow fever vaccine. The CDR3 coding sequence is TGTGCCAGCAGCGTTTTTGTCTCAGGGGGAACTGAAGCTTTCTTT. Translating it yields CASSVFVSGGTEAFF.